The clone carrying this T cell receptor (beta chain) was counted ten times or more. Its antigen is undetermined. The sample belongs to a study of T cells after yellow fever vaccination. One entry per CDR3 protein, called by TCRdb with MiXCR from the 5' RACE reads. Of some 250,000 distinct CDR3 sequences in the sample, approximately 3.6% were seen once. Germline CDR1 reads LGHNA; CDR2 reads YNFKEQ. The CDR3 is 15 residues long. Germline trimming cut 4 bases from V and 0 bases from J; bases unmatched to any gene: 1. Study findings and constraints: After the booster, roughly 96% of CD4 and just over 85% of CD8 primary-response clones were re-detected. Bulk-population clonotypes that are abundant could appear as contaminants in FACS-sorted repertoires.

The receptor's source is a man younger than 35 who received the YFV17D yellow fever vaccine. The specimen comprised PBMCs, sampled 15 days after the yellow fever booster vaccination. V usage is TRBV4-2 and J usage is TRBJ2-4, with 9 positions matching TRBD2. CDR3 DNA: TGTGCCAGCAGCCTAGCGGGGGAAGCCAAAAACATTCAGTACTTC. Amino acid sequence: CASSLAGEAKNIQYF.